Following are 13 T cell receptor beta chains from one sample sequenced in a study of T cell repertoires in cytomegalovirus infection. TCRdb used MiXCR to reprocess the reads, holding one entry per CDR3 protein. The data contain some 940,000 distinct CDR3 sequences, around a third of them singletons. The antigens for these receptors are not known. The starting material was cultured CD8+ T cells from PBMCs, obtained from culture after CMV antigen stimulation. These receptor sequences come from a human donor in good health (CMV status not recorded). Some clones in this sample may be carry-over from other donors' samples.

This clonotype came up many times. This chain uses TRBV7-6 with TRBJ2-1; D perhaps matches TRBD1 (5 bases). This CDR3 comprises 14 residues. CDR1 is SGHVS and CDR2 is FNYEAQ in the germline V gene. Trimming cost V 11 bases and J 4 bases, with 18 bases left between them. CDR3 DNA sequence: TGTGCCGTTGTCCCCTTGCAGGGTTACAATGAGCAGTTCTTC. Translated: CAVVPLQGYNEQFF.

The chain couples TRBV7-4 to TRBJ2-1; 7 bases line up with TRBD1. Germline lookup yields CDR1 SGHVT and CDR2 SQSDAQ. Trimming removed 2 bases from V and 5 bases from J; junction bases left unmatched: 9. The CDR3 loop spans 16 amino acids. For the CDR3, the DNA is TGTGCCAGCAGCTTACCGCGACTGGGACAGCACAATGAGCAGTTCTTC. Translated, it gives CASSLPRLGQHNEQFF.

This clonotype was counted a few times. The chain links TRBV4-3 to TRBJ2-1, with 7 bases matching TRBD2. Germline V gives CDR1 LGHNA, CDR2 YSLEER. The trim removed 0 bases at V and 3 bases at J, leaving 8 bases unmatched. CDR3 length: 17 amino acids. The CDR3 bases are TGCGCCAGCAGCCAAGAGGACGGACTAGGAGTCTACAATGAGCAGTTCTTC. This gives the protein CASSQEDGLGVYNEQFF.

V usage is TRBV7-2 and J usage is TRBJ2-3, with D perhaps matching TRBD2 (6 bases). Germline lookup yields CDR1 SGHTA and CDR2 FQGNSA. CDR3 length equals 16 residues. V lost 1 base to trimming and J lost 4 bases, with 15 bases between them. In DNA, the CDR3 is TGTGCCAGCAGCTTAGAGATAGTGGGGGGAGCAGATACGCAGTATTTT. The encoded protein is CASSLEIVGGADTQYF.

This clonotype was picked up many times. The CDR3 nucleotides are TGTGCCAGCAGCTCGGATATAAGACAGTACACTGAAGCTTTCTTT. It yields the protein CASSSDIRQYTEAFF. V and J are TRBV7-2 and TRBJ1-1, with D maybe TRBD1 (5 bases). The CDR3 loop spans 15 amino acids. Trimming took 4 bases from V and 3 from J, leaving 15 bases between them. Per the germline V gene, CDR1 is SGHTA and CDR2 is FQGNSA.

The chain combines TRBV2 with TRBJ1-1; D unresolved. This CDR3 has 15 amino acids. Per the germline V gene, CDR1 is SNHLY and CDR2 is FYNNEI. Trimming removed 4 bases from V and 1 base from J, with 13 bases in between. The CDR3 DNA is TGTGCCAGCAGTGCTGTTAGGATGGGGAACACTGAAGCTTTCTTT. It encodes CASSAVRMGNTEAFF.

The chain links TRBV5-4 to TRBJ1-1; 9 bases map to TRBD1. The CDR3 totals 17 residues. Per germline, CDR1 SGHNT and CDR2 YYREEE (reference sequence). J lost 4 bases, V lost 1 base, and 11 bases had no gene match. The CDR3 protein is CASSLQGQGRRSTEAFF. The CDR3 DNA reads as TGTGCCAGCAGCTTGCAGGGACAGGGACGGCGGAGCACTGAAGCTTTCTTT.

This clonotype has at least ten counts. The CDR3 nucleotides are TGTGCCAGCAGCTTAGAAATCCTAAGCTCCTATAATTCACCCCTCCACTTT. Translating gives CASSLEILSSYNSPLHF. The genes are TRBV7-8 and TRBJ1-6; D is unclear. The ends were cut back, 1 base at V and 0 bases at J, with 10 bases in the middle. Germline V gene lookup returns CDR1 SGHVS and CDR2 FQNEAQ. The CDR3 consists of 17 residues.

The chain recombines TRBV12-3 or TRBV12-4 with TRBJ2-5; D ambiguous. This CDR3 has 13 amino acids. V was trimmed by 1 base and J by 4 bases, leaving 7 bases between them. The CDR3 sequence is CASSLGVGETQYF. CDR3 sequence (DNA): TGTGCCAGCAGTTTAGGGGTGGGAGAGACCCAGTACTTC.

This clonotype has only a few counts. The chain uses TRBV12-3 or TRBV12-4 and TRBJ1-5, with D unclear. Between the trimmed V and J ends, which lost 7 bases and 6 bases, there was a span of 13 bases. The CDR3 loop spans 13 amino acids. CDR3: CASTEGAVQPQHF. CDR3 in DNA: TGTGCCAGCACCGAGGGTGCGGTTCAGCCCCAGCATTTT.

This chain joins TRBV10-3 and TRBJ2-5, with 11 positions matching TRBD2. The CDR3 length is 18 residues. Losses at the gene ends were 6 bases for V and 0 bases for J; bases not matched to a gene: 12. Germline CDR1 is ENHRY and CDR2 is SYGVKD. The CDR3 reads CAISPLASGGKYQETQYF. The DNA for the CDR3 is TGTGCCATCAGCCCTCTCGCTAGCGGGGGGAAGTACCAAGAGACCCAGTACTTC.

This clonotype has just a few counts. The chain couples TRBV6-6 to TRBJ2-3; 10 bases line up with TRBD2. The CDR3 consists of 17 residues. Germline CDR1 and CDR2: MNHNY and SVGAGI (reference sequence). The junction had 10 bases not matched to a gene; V was cut back by 2 bases and J by 5 bases. The CDR3 DNA reads as TGTGCCAGCAGTTACCTCGAGGGGCTAGCGGGGGAAGATACGCAGTATTTT. Translation gives CASSYLEGLAGEDTQYF.

This chain connects TRBV7-3 to TRBJ1-1; D possibly corresponds to TRBD1 (6 bases). Between the trimmed V and J ends, which lost 5 bases and 1 base, there was a span of 11 bases. CDR1 SGHTA and CDR2 FQGTGA come from the germline V gene. The CDR3 contains 14 residues. For the CDR3, the DNA is TGTGCCAGCAGCCCCACACAGGGGAACACTGAAGCTTTCTTT. This sequence encodes CASSPTQGNTEAFF.